This is a list of T cell receptor beta chains from one sample in a study of OX40 agonist ivuxolimab in advanced cancers. Produced via immunoSEQ multiplex PCR; TCRdb's table is partial and in-frame only. The sample has about 120,000 clones; roughly nine tenths are singletons. The sample consisted of CD4+ or CD8+ T cells sorted from blood, taken in a trial of the OX40 agonist ivuxolimab. These receptor sequences come from an adult with an advanced solid tumor such as melanoma, head and neck, liver or kidney cancer. CDR3s include the opening cysteine and the closing phenylalanine or tryptophan. The D gene is left open where the match is weak. Clone size appears in some rows only: once, few, many, or a class for an expanded clone.

>TRBD2|TRBV7-2|.|TRBJ2-7
CASSSAPVTSGGAREQYF
TGTGCCAGCAGCTCTGCCCCAGTGACTAGCGGGGGGGCGAGAGAGCAGTACTTC
>.|TRBV15|.|TRBJ2-1
CATSRETYNEQFF
TGTGCCACCAGCAGGGAAACCTACAATGAGCAGTTCTTC
>.|TRBV6-1|.|TRBJ1-1
CASSGSGGSEAFF
TGTGCCAGCAGTGGTTCGGGGGGCTCTGAAGCTTTCTTT
>TRBD1|TRBV19|.|TRBJ1-5
CASRGQANQPQHF
TGTGCCAGTAGGGGACAGGCTAATCAGCCCCAGCATTTT
>.|TRBV28|.|TRBJ2-7
CASSPLRVAVYF
TGTGCCAGCAGTCCCCTGCGGGTGGCAGTGTACTTC
>.|TRBV30|.|TRBJ2-2
CAWRFGGGGYAGELFF
TGTGCCTGGAGGTTTGGAGGGGGCGGATATGCCGGGGAGCTGTTTTTT
>.|TRBV28|.|TRBJ1-2
CASSLLGRGGYTF
TGTGCCAGCAGTTTATTAGGGAGGGGTGGCTACACCTTC
>TRBD2|TRBV11-3|.|TRBJ2-1
CASSLVTGTNNEQFF
TGTGCCAGCAGCTTAGTAACCGGGACTAACAATGAGCAGTTCTTC
>.|TRBV20-1|.|TRBJ2-7
CSAVAGGFQYF
TGCAGTGCCGTGGCGGGCGGTTTTCAGTACTTC
>TRBD1|TRBV5-1|.|TRBJ2-1
CASSVDRPDNEQFF
TGCGCCAGCAGCGTGGACAGGCCGGACAATGAGCAGTTCTTC
>TRBD2|TRBV7-3|.|TRBJ2-5
CASSSGTSFQETQYF
TGTGCCAGCAGCTCCGGGACTAGCTTCCAAGAGACCCAGTACTTC
>TRBD1|TRBV4-1|.|TRBJ1-5
CASSRDRDNQPQHF
TGCGCCAGCAGCCGGGACAGGGACAATCAGCCCCAGCATTTT
>.|TRBV18|once|TRBJ1-6
CASDEGEQSPLHF
TGTGCCAGCGACGAAGGGGAGCAATCACCCCTCCACTTT
>.|TRBV4-3|.|TRBJ1-1
CASSQDLRIDTEAFF
TGCGCCAGCAGCCAAGATTTGCGGATAGACACTGAAGCTTTCTTT
>TRBD1|TRBV4-3|.|TRBJ2-1
CASSQSRTGGNNEQFF
TGCGCCAGCAGCCAGAGCCGGACAGGGGGGAACAATGAGCAGTTCTTC
>.|TRBV27|.|TRBJ1-1
CASSLGGLNTEAFF
TGTGCCAGCAGTTTAGGGGGCCTGAACACTGAAGCTTTCTTT
>.|TRBV18|.|TRBJ2-3
CASSPTEDTQYF
TGTGCCAGCTCACCGACAGAGGATACGCAGTATTTT
>.|TRBV11-3|.|TRBJ2-1
CASSLDRGSREQFF
TGTGCCAGCAGCTTAGATAGAGGAAGTCGTGAGCAGTTCTTC
>.|TRBV6-6|.|TRBJ1-5
CASSYRGSDQPQHF
TGTGCCAGCAGTTATCGAGGGTCAGATCAGCCCCAGCATTTT
>.|TRBV28|.|TRBJ2-7
CASSSPGNEQYF
TGTGCCAGCAGTAGCCCGGGAAACGAGCAGTACTTC
>.|TRBV5-1|.|TRBJ1-1
CASSRGEGTEAFF
TGCGCCAGCAGCAGGGGGGAGGGTACTGAAGCTTTCTTT
>.|TRBV2|once|TRBJ2-1
CASIQYNEQFF
TGTGCCAGTATCCAATACAATGAGCAGTTCTTC